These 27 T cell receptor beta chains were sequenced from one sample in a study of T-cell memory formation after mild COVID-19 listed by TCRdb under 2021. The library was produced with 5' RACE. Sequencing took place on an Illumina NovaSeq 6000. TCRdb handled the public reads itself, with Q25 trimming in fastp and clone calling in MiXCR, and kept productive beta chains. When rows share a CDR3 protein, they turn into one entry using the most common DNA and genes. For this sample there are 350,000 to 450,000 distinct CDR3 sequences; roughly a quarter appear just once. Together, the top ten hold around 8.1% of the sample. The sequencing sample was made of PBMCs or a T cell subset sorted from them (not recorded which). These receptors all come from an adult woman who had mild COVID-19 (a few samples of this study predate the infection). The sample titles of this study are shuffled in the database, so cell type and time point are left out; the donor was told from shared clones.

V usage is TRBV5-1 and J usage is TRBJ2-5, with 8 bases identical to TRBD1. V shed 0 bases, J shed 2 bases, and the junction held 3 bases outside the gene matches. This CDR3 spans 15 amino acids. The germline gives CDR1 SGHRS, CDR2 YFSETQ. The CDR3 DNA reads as TGCGCCAGCAGCTTGGGGACAGGGCTTCAAGAGACCCAGTACTTC. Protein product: CASSLGTGLQETQYF.

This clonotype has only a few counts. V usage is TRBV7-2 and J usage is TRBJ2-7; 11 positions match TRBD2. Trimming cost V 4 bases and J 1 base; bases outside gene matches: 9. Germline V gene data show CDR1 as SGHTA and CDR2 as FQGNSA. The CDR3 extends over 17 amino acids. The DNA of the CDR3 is TGTGCCAGCAGCTCCGGCCGACTAGCGGGATCTTCCTACGAGCAGTACTTC. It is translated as CASSSGRLAGSSYEQYF.

The CDR3 DNA is TGCGCCAGCAGCGTGGCAGGGACTGACCCCGGGGAGACCCAGTACTTC. Its protein is CASSVAGTDPGETQYF. This chain joins TRBV4-3 and TRBJ2-5; D may be TRBD2 (6 bases). CDR1 and CDR2 (germline): LGHNA, YSLEER. V was cut by 5 bases and J by 5 bases, with 21 bases left in between. The CDR3 loop spans 16 amino acids.

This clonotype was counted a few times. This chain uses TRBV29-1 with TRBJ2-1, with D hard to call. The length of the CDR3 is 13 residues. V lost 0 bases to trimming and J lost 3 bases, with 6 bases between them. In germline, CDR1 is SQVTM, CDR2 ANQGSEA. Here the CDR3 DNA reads TGCAGCGTTGAAGATCTGATCTACAATGAGCAGTTCTTC. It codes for CSVEDLIYNEQFF.

The CDR3 DNA follows: TGTGCCAGCAGCTTAACGTACAGCACAGATACGCAGTATTTT. Translation gives CASSLTYSTDTQYF. The chain combines TRBV7-9 with TRBJ2-3; the D is unclear. Per the germline V gene, CDR1 is SEHNR and CDR2 is FQNEAQ (reference sequence). V was clipped by 2 bases and J by 0 bases, with 6 bases between them. This CDR3 spans 14 amino acids.

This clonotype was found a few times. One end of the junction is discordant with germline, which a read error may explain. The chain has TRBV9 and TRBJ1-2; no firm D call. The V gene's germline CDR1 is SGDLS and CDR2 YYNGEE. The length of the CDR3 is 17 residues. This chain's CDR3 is CAISVAGDGRRNYGYTF. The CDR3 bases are TGTGCCATCAGCGTAGCTGGAGACGGTCGGAGGAACTATGGCTACACCTTC.

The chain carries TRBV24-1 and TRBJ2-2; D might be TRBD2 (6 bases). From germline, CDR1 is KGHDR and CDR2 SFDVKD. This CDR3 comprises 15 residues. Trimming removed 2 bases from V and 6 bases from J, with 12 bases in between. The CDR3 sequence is CATSDWSGPPGELFF. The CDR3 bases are TGTGCCACCAGTGATTGGAGCGGGCCCCCCGGGGAGCTGTTTTTT.

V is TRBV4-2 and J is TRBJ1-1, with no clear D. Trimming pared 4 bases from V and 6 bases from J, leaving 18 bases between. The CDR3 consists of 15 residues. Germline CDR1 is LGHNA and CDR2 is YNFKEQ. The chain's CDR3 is CASSPRRGGVAEAFF. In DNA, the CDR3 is TGTGCCAGCAGCCCCCGTCGGGGAGGTGTGGCTGAAGCTTTCTTT.

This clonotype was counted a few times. CDR3: CASSISLGKTYEQYF. The CDR3 DNA follows: TGTGCCAGTAGTATATCACTAGGGAAGACCTACGAGCAGTACTTC. This sequence joins TRBV19 and TRBJ2-7; D is possibly TRBD2 (5 bases). Trimming stripped 2 bases from V and 2 bases from J, with 13 bases between. Per germline, CDR1 LNHDA and CDR2 SQIVND (reference sequence). CDR3 size: 15 residues.

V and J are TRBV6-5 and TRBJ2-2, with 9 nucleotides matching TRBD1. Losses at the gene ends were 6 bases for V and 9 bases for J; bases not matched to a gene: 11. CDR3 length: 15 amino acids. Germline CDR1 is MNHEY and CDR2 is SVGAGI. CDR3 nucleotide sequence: TGTGCCAGCAGGCCACCGGGACAGGGTTTTTGGGAGCTGTTTTTT. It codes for CASRPPGQGFWELFF.

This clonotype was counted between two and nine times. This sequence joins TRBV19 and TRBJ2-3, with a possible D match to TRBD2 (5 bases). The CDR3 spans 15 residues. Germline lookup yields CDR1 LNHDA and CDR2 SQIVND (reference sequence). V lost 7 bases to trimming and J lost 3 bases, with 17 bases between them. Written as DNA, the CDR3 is TGTGCCAGTAATCGCCGGGGTCAGTCAACAGATACGCAGTATTTT. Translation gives CASNRRGQSTDTQYF. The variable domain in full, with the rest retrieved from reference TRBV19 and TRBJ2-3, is DGGITQSPKYLFRKEGQNVTLSCEQNLNHDAMYWYRQDPGQGLRLIYYSQIVNDFQKGDIAEGYSVSREKKESFPLTVTSAQKNPTAFYLCASNRRGQSTDTQYFGPGTRLTVL.

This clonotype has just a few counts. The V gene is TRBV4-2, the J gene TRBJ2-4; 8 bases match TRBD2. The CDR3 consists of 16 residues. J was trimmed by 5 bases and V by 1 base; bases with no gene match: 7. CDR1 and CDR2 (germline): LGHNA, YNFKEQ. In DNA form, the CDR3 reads TGTGCCAGCAGCCAAGGGGCTAGCGGGCTACAAAACATTCAGTACTTC. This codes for CASSQGASGLQNIQYF.

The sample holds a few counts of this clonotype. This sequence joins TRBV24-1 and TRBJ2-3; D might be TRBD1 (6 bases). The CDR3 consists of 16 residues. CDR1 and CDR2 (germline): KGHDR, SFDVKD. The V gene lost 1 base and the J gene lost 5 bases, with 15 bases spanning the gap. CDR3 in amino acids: CATSDFTRGAGDTQYF. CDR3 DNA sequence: TGTGCCACCAGTGATTTCACCAGGGGTGCGGGAGATACGCAGTATTTT.

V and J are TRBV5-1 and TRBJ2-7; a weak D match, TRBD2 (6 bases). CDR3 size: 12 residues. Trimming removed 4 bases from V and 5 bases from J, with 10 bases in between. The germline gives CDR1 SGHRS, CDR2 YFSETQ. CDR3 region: CASSPGVDEQYF. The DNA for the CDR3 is TGCGCCAGCAGCCCGGGAGTGGACGAGCAGTACTTC.

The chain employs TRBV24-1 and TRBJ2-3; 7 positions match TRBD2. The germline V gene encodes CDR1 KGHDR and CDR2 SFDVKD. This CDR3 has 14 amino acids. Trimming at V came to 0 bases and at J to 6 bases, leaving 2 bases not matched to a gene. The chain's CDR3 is CATSDLLAADTQYF. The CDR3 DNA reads TGTGCCACCAGTGATTTGCTAGCGGCCGATACGCAGTATTTT.

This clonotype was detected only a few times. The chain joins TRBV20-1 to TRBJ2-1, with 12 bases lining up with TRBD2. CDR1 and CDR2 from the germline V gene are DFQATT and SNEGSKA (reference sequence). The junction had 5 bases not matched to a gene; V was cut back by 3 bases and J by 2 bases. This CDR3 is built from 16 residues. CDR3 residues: CSASRLAGAAYNEQFF. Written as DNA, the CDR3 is TGCAGTGCTAGCAGACTAGCGGGAGCCGCCTACAATGAGCAGTTCTTC.

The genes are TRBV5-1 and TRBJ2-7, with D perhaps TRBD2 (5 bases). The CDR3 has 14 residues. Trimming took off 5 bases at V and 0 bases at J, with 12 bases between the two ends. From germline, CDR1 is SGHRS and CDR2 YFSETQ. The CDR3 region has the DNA TGCGCCAGCAGGGCCCTAGAGGGCTCCTACGAGCAGTACTTC. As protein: CASRALEGSYEQYF.

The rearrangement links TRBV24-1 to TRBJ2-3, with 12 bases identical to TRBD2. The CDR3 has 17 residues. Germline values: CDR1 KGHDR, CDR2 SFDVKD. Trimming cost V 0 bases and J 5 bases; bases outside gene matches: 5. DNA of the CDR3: TGTGCCACCAGTGATTTGCGACTAGCGGGAGCAAAAGATACGCAGTATTTT. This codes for CATSDLRLAGAKDTQYF.

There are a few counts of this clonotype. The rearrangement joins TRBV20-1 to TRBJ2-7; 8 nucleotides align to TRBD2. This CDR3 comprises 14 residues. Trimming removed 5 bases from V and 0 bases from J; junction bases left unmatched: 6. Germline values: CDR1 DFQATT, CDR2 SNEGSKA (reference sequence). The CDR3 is CSAAQRGSSYEQYF. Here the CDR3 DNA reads TGCAGTGCTGCCCAGCGGGGGAGCTCCTACGAGCAGTACTTC.

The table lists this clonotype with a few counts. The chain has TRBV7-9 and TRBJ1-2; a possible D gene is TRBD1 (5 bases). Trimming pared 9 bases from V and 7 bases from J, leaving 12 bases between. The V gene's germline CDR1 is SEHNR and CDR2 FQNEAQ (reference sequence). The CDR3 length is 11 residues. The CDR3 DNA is TGTGCCAGTCAGGGCTTGGGTGGCTACACCTTC. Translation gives CASQGLGGYTF.

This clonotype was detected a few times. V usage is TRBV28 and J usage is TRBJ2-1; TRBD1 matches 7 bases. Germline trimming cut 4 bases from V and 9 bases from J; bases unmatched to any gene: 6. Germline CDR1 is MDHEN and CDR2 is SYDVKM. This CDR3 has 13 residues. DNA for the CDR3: TGTGCCAGCAGTTCCCCCCCAGGGGGTGAGCAGTTCTTC. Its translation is CASSSPPGGEQFF.

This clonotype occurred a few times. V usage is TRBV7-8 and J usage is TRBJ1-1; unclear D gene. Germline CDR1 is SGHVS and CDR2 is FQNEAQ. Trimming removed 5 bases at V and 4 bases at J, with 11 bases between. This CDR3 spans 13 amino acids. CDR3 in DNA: TGTGCCAGCAGCCATACGGGCCCCACTGAAGCTTTCTTT. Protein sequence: CASSHTGPTEAFF.

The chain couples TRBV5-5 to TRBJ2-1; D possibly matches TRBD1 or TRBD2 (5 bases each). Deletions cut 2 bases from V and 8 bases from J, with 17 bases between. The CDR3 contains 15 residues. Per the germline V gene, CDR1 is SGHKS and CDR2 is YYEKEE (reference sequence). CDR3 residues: CASSFRDRGHHEQFF. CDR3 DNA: TGTGCCAGCAGCTTCCGGGACCGGGGTCACCATGAGCAGTTCTTC.

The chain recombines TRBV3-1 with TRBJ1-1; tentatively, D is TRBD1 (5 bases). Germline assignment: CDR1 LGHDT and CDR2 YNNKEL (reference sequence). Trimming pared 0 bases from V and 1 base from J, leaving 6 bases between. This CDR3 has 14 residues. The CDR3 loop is CASSQEQGNTEAFF. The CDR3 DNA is TGTGCCAGCAGCCAAGAGCAGGGGAACACTGAAGCTTTCTTT.

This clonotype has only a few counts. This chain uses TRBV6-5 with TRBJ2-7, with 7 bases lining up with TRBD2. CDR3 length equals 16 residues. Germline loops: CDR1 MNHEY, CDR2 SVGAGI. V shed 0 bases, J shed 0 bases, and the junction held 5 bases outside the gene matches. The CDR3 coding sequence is TGTGCCAGCAGTTACTCCCAGGCTAGCGGCTCCTACGAGCAGTACTTC. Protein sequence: CASSYSQASGSYEQYF.

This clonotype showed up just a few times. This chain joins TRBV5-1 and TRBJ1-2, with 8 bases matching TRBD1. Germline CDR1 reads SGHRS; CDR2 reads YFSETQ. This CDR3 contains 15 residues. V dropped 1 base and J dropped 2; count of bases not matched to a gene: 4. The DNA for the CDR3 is TGCGCCAGCAGCTTGACAGGGGGAGGAAACTATGGCTACACCTTC. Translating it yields CASSLTGGGNYGYTF. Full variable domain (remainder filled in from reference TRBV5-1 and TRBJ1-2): KAGVTQTPRYLIKTRGQQVTLSCSPISGHRSVSWYQQTPGQGLQFLFEYFSETQRNKGNFPGRFSGRQFSNSRSEMNVSTLELGDSALYLCASSLTGGGNYGYTFGSGTRLTVV.

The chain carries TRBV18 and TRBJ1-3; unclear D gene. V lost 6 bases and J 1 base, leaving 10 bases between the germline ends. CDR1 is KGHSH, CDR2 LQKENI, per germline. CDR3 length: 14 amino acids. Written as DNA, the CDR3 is TGTGCCAGCTCTCCGCAGGAGTCTGGAAACACCATATATTTT. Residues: CASSPQESGNTIYF.